The source of this T cell receptor (beta chain) is a study of T-cell memory formation after mild COVID-19. Study details: Clustering of TCRs was largely donor specific.

Each CDR3 protein is one row after TCRdb ran MiXCR on the 5' RACE reads. Of about 150,000 distinct CDR3 sequences in the sample, roughly 13% were seen once. This clonotype turned up a few times. Its cognate antigen is unknown. Study findings and constraints: Still unconfirmed is whether the second-wave clones peaking on day 37 recognized SARS-CoV-2. Cross-reactive memory apparently joined, as some responding clones appeared in pre-infection memory.

Trimming pared 6 bases from V and 5 bases from J, leaving 10 bases between. The CDR3 runs to 13 residues. The TCR comes from a man between 18 and 35 years old who had mild COVID-19 (a few samples of this study predate the infection). Cell type and time point are not known. The rearrangement links TRBV12-3 or TRBV12-4 to TRBJ2-2; possibly TRBD1 for D (6 bases). Sequencing input: PBMCs or a T cell subset sorted from them (not recorded which). The CDR3 DNA follows: TGTGCCAGCAGCGGACAGTTTACCGGGGAGCTGTTTTTT. This codes for CASSGQFTGELFF.